These T cell receptor beta chains were read from a single sample in a study of blood T cell repertoires in COVID-19. Sequencing used immunoSEQ multiplex PCR; TCRdb keeps in-frame clones, though not all of them. The sample records tens of thousands of clones, 75% to 90% being singletons. Sequences were obtained from peripheral blood. Receptors originate from a human donor in a cohort sampled during active COVID-19. Both conserved end residues are part of each CDR3. A D gene is named only where the DNA matches it firmly. A clone size is listed for some rows: how often the clone was seen (once, few, many), or a class if it is expanded.

TRBD1,TRBJ2-1,-,TRBV6-6,CASSYSPGQLYNEQFF,TGTGCCAGCAGTTACTCACCGGGACAGTTATACAATGAGCAGTTCTTC
TRBD2,TRBJ2-5,-,TRBV5-1,CASSSWTSGGPGETQYF,TGCGCCAGCAGCTCCTGGACTAGCGGGGGGCCGGGGGAGACCCAGTACTTC
TRBD2,TRBJ2-5,-,TRBV5-1,CASSFGNGLARETQYF,TGCGCCAGCAGCTTCGGAAATGGACTAGCCCGTGAGACCCAGTACTTC
-,TRBJ2-1,-,TRBV27,CASSLEDEQFF,TGTGCCAGCAGCTTGGAGGATGAGCAGTTCTTC
-,TRBJ1-1,-,TRBV7-8,CASSLAPGGNTEAFF,TGTGCCAGCAGCTTAGCACCGGGGGGAAACACTGAAGCTTTCTTT
-,TRBJ1-1,-,TRBV5-4,CASSLTVNTEAFF,TGTGCCAGCAGCTTGACGGTAAACACTGAAGCTTTCTTT
TRBD1,TRBJ1-5,few,TRBV24-1,CATSRTGWDQPQHF,TGTGCCACCAGTAGGACAGGTTGGGATCAGCCCCAGCATTTT
TRBD1,TRBJ1-2,once,TRBV7-9,CASSLAQARTGNGYTF,TGTGCCAGCAGCTTAGCGCAGGCTAGGACAGGGAATGGCTACACCTTC
-,TRBJ1-4,-,TRBV30,CAWRNQGTLSLREKLFF,TGTGCCTGGAGAAACCAGGGGACCCTATCGCTACGGGAAAAACTGTTTTTT
-,TRBJ1-1,-,TRBV7-9,CASSQQMNTEAFF,TGTGCCAGCAGCCAACAAATGAACACTGAAGCTTTCTTT
TRBD1,TRBJ2-3,-,TRBV27,CASSPRDRAVDTQYF,TGTGCCAGCAGTCCCCGGGACAGGGCCGTAGATACGCAGTATTTT
TRBD2,TRBJ2-5,-,TRBV30,CAWNGGGETQYF,TGTGCCTGGAACGGGGGGGGAGAGACCCAGTACTTC
-,TRBJ2-7,-,TRBV3-1/TRBV3-2,CASSLRGSYEQYF,TGTGCCAGCAGCCTCCGCGGGTCCTACGAGCAGTACTTC
TRBD1,TRBJ2-2,once,TRBV6-4,CASQTGAGELFF,TGTGCCAGCCAGACAGGGGCCGGGGAGCTGTTTTTT
-,TRBJ2-2,-,TRBV20-1,CSATDTGELFF,TGCAGTGCTACGGACACCGGGGAGCTGTTTTTT
-,TRBJ2-7,-,TRBV18,CASCRQGGYEQYF,TGTGCCAGCTGTAGACAGGGAGGCTACGAGCAGTACTTC
TRBD2,TRBJ2-3,-,TRBV11-2,CASSLAAGADTQYF,TGTGCCAGCAGTCTAGCGGCGGGGGCAGATACGCAGTATTTT
TRBD1,TRBJ1-2,once,TRBV6-5,CASSFRQGVYGYTF,TGTGCCAGCAGTTTCAGACAGGGAGTCTATGGCTACACCTTC
-,TRBJ2-7,few,TRBV6-1,CASSDGTLQYF,TGTGCCAGCAGTGACGGGACACTGCAGTACTTC
TRBD1,TRBJ2-7,-,TRBV5-1,CASSWAGTASSYEQYF,TGCGCCAGCAGCTGGGCCGGGACAGCGAGCTCCTACGAGCAGTACTTC
-,TRBJ2-4,once,TRBV19,CASQGSGIQYF,TGTGCCAGTCAGGGTTCGGGCATTCAGTACTTC
TRBD1,TRBJ2-2,-,TRBV5-6,CASSWGQAGELFF,TGTGCCAGCAGCTGGGGACAGGCCGGGGAGCTGTTTTTT
TRBD1,TRBJ1-4,-,TRBV28,CASSLERTGPATNEKLFF,TGTGCCAGCAGTTTAGAGAGGACAGGGCCTGCAACTAATGAAAAACTGTTTTTT
-,TRBJ2-7,-,TRBV5-5,CASSRSTESYEQYF,TGTGCCAGCAGCCGATCGACTGAATCCTACGAGCAGTACTTC
-,TRBJ1-1,-,TRBV5-4,CASSLARGVNTEAFF,TGTGCCAGCAGCTTGGCGAGAGGAGTGAACACTGAAGCTTTCTTT
TRBD2,TRBJ2-5,-,TRBV4-2,CASSPSRGGIETQYF,TGTGCCAGCAGCCCCTCCCGGGGGGGGATAGAGACCCAGTACTTC
-,TRBJ1-5,-,TRBV18,CASSQEDAKTGPQHF,TGTGCCAGCTCACAGGAGGACGCCAAAACGGGGCCCCAGCATTTT
-,TRBJ2-1,-,TRBV5-5,CASSLAGASSYNEQFF,TGTGCCAGCAGCTTGGCTGGGGCATCCTCCTACAATGAGCAGTTCTTC
-,TRBJ1-1,few,TRBV19,CASMFPWNTEAFF,TGTGCCAGTATGTTCCCCTGGAACACTGAAGCTTTCTTT
-,TRBJ1-3,-,TRBV7-8,CASSQRSQGTGNTIYF,TGTGCCAGCAGCCAGCGCAGTCAGGGAACCGGAAACACCATATATTTT
-,TRBJ1-4,-,TRBV5-1,CASRPGEPTNEKLFF,TGCGCCAGCCGACCGGGAGAACCAACTAATGAAAAACTGTTTTTT
-,TRBJ1-2,-,TRBV29-1,CSVFAVTDYGYTF,TGCAGCGTTTTTGCGGTTACGGACTATGGCTACACCTTC
TRBD1,TRBJ1-5,few,TRBV7-9,CASSPATGIQPQHF,TGTGCCAGCAGCCCCGCGACAGGGATTCAGCCCCAGCATTTT
-,TRBJ2-7,-,TRBV9,CASSVEQGTEQYF,TGTGCCAGCAGCGTAGAACAGGGAACCGAGCAGTACTTC
TRBD2,TRBJ2-3,few,TRBV10-3,CAIRGLAGTDTQYF,TGTGCCATCAGGGGACTAGCGGGGACAGATACGCAGTATTTT
TRBD1,TRBJ1-1,-,TRBV5-1,CASSLGDWDRNTEAFF,TGCGCCAGCTCCCTCGGAGATTGGGACAGGAACACTGAAGCTTTCTTT
-,TRBJ1-6,-,TRBV4-2,CASSLHRGNNSPLHF,TGTGCCAGCAGCTTGCATCGGGGTAATAATTCACCCCTCCACTTT
-,TRBJ2-3,-,TRBV6-5,CASSSQSTDTQYF,TGTGCCAGCAGCTCCCAGAGCACAGATACGCAGTATTTT
-,TRBJ1-6,-,TRBV7-3,CASSPLGGLGSPLHF,TGTGCCAGCAGCCCCCTAGGGGGTTTGGGTTCACCCCTCCACTTT
-,TRBJ1-5,-,TRBV19,CASSRGQGAGQPQHF,TGTGCCAGTAGTAGGGGGCAAGGGGCTGGTCAGCCCCAGCATTTT
TRBD1,TRBJ2-5,-,TRBV5-1,CASIRGAGGQETQYF,TGCGCCAGCATTCGAGGGGCAGGGGGCCAAGAGACCCAGTACTTC
-,TRBJ1-5,-,TRBV6-5,CASRRRGAGQPQHF,TGTGCCAGCAGGCGCAGGGGAGCGGGGCAGCCCCAGCATTTT
TRBD2,TRBJ2-3,-,TRBV15,CATSREGTSGTDTQYF,TGTGCCACCAGCAGAGAAGGGACTAGCGGCACAGATACGCAGTATTTT
TRBD2,TRBJ2-3,-,TRBV7-2,CASSATSGGADTQYF,TGTGCCAGCAGCGCTACTAGCGGGGGGGCAGATACGCAGTATTTT